Each of the 2 T cell receptor beta chains below was sequenced from the same sample in a study of T cells in Graves' hyperthyroidism and ophthalmopathy. The investigators amplified TCR beta CDR3 regions from RNA transcripts. HTBI primers were used for first-round RT-PCR of the TCR CDR3. TCRdb independently ran MiXCR on the multiplex PCR reads; one entry per CDR3 protein. Among a few hundred thousand distinct CDR3 sequences listed, about 46% were seen once. The source material was peripheral blood or thyroid tissue (not recorded which). The source of these receptors is an adult woman with Graves' disease, either hyperthyroidism or ophthalmopathy (not recorded which).

There are a few counts of this clonotype. The genes are TRBV11-2 and TRBJ2-7; TRBD1 might be the D (5 bases). The V and J ends lost 2 bases and 4 bases respectively, with 24 bases between them. The CDR3 contains 18 residues. Germline loops: CDR1 SGHAT, CDR2 FQNNGV. In DNA form, the CDR3 reads TGTGCCAGCAGCTTAAATGGACATAGATTTCGGCTGAATTACGAGCAGTACTTC. It is translated as CASSLNGHRFRLNYEQYF.

On this clonotype itself: Relative to the germline gene, one junction end is altered; a read error may explain this. The chain employs TRBV7-8 and TRBJ1-6; D remains ambiguous. Per germline, CDR1 SGHVS and CDR2 FQNEAQ. The CDR3 runs 12 residues. CDR3 region: CAGSQYSSPLHF. The CDR3 DNA reads TGTGCCGGCAGTCAGTATAGTTCACCCCTCCACTTT.